This TCR beta chain derives from a study of blood T cells in healthy people across ages (dated by TCRdb to between 2015 and 2017). Background on the whole study: Template switching captured roughly one uniquely barcoded TCR beta cDNA molecule per two T cells in model experiments. The donors were divided into four age groups: young (average around 15 years), middle-aged (about 40), aged (about 62) and long-lived (nearly 85). For two donors (one aged 18 to 29 and one aged 80 or older), the study analyzed two additional independent replicas of 1 million unique cDNA reads from the same blood draw. To avoid experimental bias, donors of different ages were spread randomly across the sequencing lanes. To track age-related changes in TCR beta repertoire diversity, the study relied on deep sequencing normalized with unique cDNA molecular identifiers. General conclusions and limits of the study: The percentage of naive T cells measured by flow cytometry correlated strongly with observed TCR beta diversity. Bulk unsorted PBMC profiling prevented conclusive comparison of naive and antigen-experienced compartments. Because the CMV infection status of the donors was unknown, age-related changes in expanded clonotypes may potentially have been confounded. Estimates of total diversity from one million sequenced T cells were regarded as lower bounds and underestimates. Observed TCR beta diversity per million T cells fell roughly linearly with age, and a significant reduction was already apparent by age roughly 40. Compared with the aged group, more naive CD4+ T cells, fewer expanded clones and increased TCR diversity were shown by the long-lived group, suggesting age selection.

The roughly 39 donors, aged 6 to 90 years, were systemically healthy Caucasian individuals from Russia. Around 9.9 milliliters of peripheral blood were collected from each donor into EDTA-treated Vacutainer tubes. PBMCs were isolated by Ficoll-Paque density-gradient centrifugation, with at least 7 million obtained per sample. Total RNA, at least 6 micrograms per sample, was extracted from PBMCs with Trizol reagent. For every donor, an aliquot of PBMCs went through flow cytometry to measure the percentages of naive CD45RAhigh/CD27high T cells. Of note for this clonotype: Its antigen is currently not known. No much larger clone exists at a distance of one base, and base qualities are not known.

CDR1 and CDR2 (MNHEY, SVGEGT) derive from the germline V gene. Trimming takes 2 bases from V and 10 bases from J, and the germline ends sit 8 bases apart. The CDR3 sequence holds 11 residues, the cysteine and phenylalanine included. Of the read, only the CDR3 DNA is kept; its 33 bases are in frame from base 1. The protocol used for the library was 5' RACE. Reads for this sample came from an Illumina HiSeq 2500. A second roughly 6 to 12 cycle PCR used a sample-barcoded 5' primer and a J-beta primer mix. A template-switch 5' adaptor carrying 12 random nucleotides introduced a unique molecular identifier onto each TCR beta cDNA molecule. Each sample yielded at least 2.5 million CDR3-containing paired-end reads. First-strand cDNA synthesis was performed from all RNA using the Mint cDNA synthesis kit, with priming by a TRBC-specific oligonucleotide. Following uracil-DNA glycosylase treatment, all cDNA underwent a first 18-cycle PCR with the universal primers M1SS and BC2_uni_R. The original methods were these. Each sample was normalized by randomly selecting 1 million high-quality reads, each carrying a distinct molecular identifier. Instead of being binned into consensus sequences, reads with shared molecular identifiers were discarded. MiTCR, set to a Q25 quality threshold and the strictest error-elimination algorithm, was used for CDR3 identification, clonotype clustering and error correction. A nonparametric unseen species model using Euler transformation provided a lower-bound estimate of total TCR beta diversity. TCRdb reprocessing: public reads trimmed at Q25 with fastp, clones called with MiXCR, in-frame beta chains kept. Each CDR3 protein gets just one entry, which takes the most common genes and DNA from the rows behind it. TCRdb's processing, not the authors', yielded these V and J calls. In all, the sample holds hundreds of thousands of distinct CDR3 sequences, and around 36% of those were seen once. The ten largest clones take up 10% to 15% of the sample.

Sequenced input: blood. The clonotype was recovered from a man aged 18 to 35 in good health. The rearrangement joined TRBV6-2 or TRBV6-3 to TRBJ1-1; the D gene lacks a confident call. The CDR3: CASSYRTGAFF. Read as DNA, the sequence is TGTGCCAGCAGTTACCGGACCGGAGCTTTCTTT.